The clone carrying this T cell receptor (beta chain) has only a few counts. What it binds is not known. Other nucleotide sequences in the sample specify the same CDR3. Investigators reverse transcribed all isolated RNA, so they sequenced expressed TCRB transcripts. TCRdb's copy holds only in-frame clones and misses some; the assay was immunoSEQ multiplex PCR. The sample contains approximately 250,000 clones, around 24% of which appear only once. This sample was taken from a study of beta chain features in type 1 diabetes. Study findings and constraints: In every one of the four CD4+ subsets, TCRB CDR3s were moderately but significantly shorter in Type 1 diabetes patients.

The germline V gene encodes CDR1 SGHTA and CDR2 FQGNSA. This CDR3 has 14 amino acids. V gave up 5 bases and J gave up 0 bases, with 11 bases separating them. The rearrangement uses TRBV7-2 and TRBJ2-7; D is perhaps TRBD2 (6 bases). The TCR originated in a young woman with type 1 diabetes. Material for sequencing was naive CD4+ T cells from blood. The CDR3 sequence: CASSSSGSSYEQYF. The CDR3 DNA is TGTGCCAGCAGCAGTAGCGGTTCCTCCTACGAGCAGTACTTC.